This T cell receptor beta chain comes out of a study of Ad26.COV2.S vaccination and SARS-CoV-2 variants. Data came from immunoSEQ multiplex PCR; TCRdb stores just in-frame clones and leaves some out. The sample shows about 350,000 clones, 75% to 90% of them seen only once. The trim removed 4 bases at V and 2 bases at J, leaving 9 bases unmatched. Germline CDR1 SGDLS, CDR2 YYNGEE. The CDR3 spans 18 residues. Stated treatment: some 19 received Ad26.COV2.S at low or high dose, single or two shots; several received placebo; per-sample allocation not given. Day 63 after the first injection of vaccine or placebo was the sampling time.

Source: peripheral blood, taken in a trial of Ad26.COV2.S vaccine versus placebo. The chain uses TRBV9 and TRBJ2-6; TRBD1 matches 10 bases. This TCR was recovered from a person between 18 and 60 years old who received the Ad26.COV2.S COVID-19 vaccine or a placebo. The CDR3 reads CASSNPGQGQTGANVLTF. For the CDR3, the DNA is TGTGCCAGCAGCAATCCGGGACAGGGGCAGACTGGGGCCAACGTCCTGACTTTC.